This TCR beta chain was recovered during a study of T cells expressing NK-cell markers. Looking at the study overall: Most of the eight sequenced donors tested HCMV-seropositive; one tested seronegative. The study's findings and limits: In a handful of donors, dominant NKG2C+ clonotypes were roughly 1.0-8% of CD8+ T cells.

CDR1 and CDR2 from the germline V gene are MNHEY and SMNVEV (reference sequence). This CDR3 contains 12 residues. Points on this clonotype: Its antigen is as yet unknown.

cDNA encoding TCR beta was synthesized via 5'RACE template switching incorporating UMIs. Reprocessing the 5' RACE reads, TCRdb reports a single entry for every CDR3 protein and omits DNA. The listing records some 460,000 distinct CDR3 sequences. The source of this sequence is a woman aged 45-65 years in good health. Input material: blood T cells: a sorted CD56 or NKG2C T cell subset, CD4+ or CD8+ T cells, or bulk PBMC T cells (not recorded which). V usage is TRBV27 and J usage is TRBJ2-7; the D call from TCRdb, TRBD1, cannot be confirmed without DNA. CDR3 amino acids: CASSPQGFEQYF.